These T cell receptor beta chains were read from a single sample in a study of a mutant IDH1 vaccine in newly diagnosed glioma. For these TCRs, the target antigens are not known. Assay: immunoSEQ multiplex PCR; the TCRdb copy retains only in-frame clones and omits some. The repertoire consists of some 52,000 clones, with roughly 90% occurring once and the leading ten covering over 2%. The material was PBMCs, obtained from a glioma patient whose treatment included an IDH1 peptide vaccine. The receptors derive from a man aged 50 or older with glioma. The CDR3 runs from the conserved cysteine through the conserved F or W. A D gene is named only where the DNA matches it firmly. Size is omitted from some rows. Given values are once, few, many or a class for expanded clones.

CDR3 protein: CASSLDPVNTEAFF
CDR3 DNA: TGCGCCAGCAGCTTGGATCCGGTGAACACTGAAGCTTTCTTT
V gene: TRBV5-1
clone size: once
D gene: -
J gene: TRBJ1-1

CDR3 protein: CASSYSDRADTQYF
CDR3 DNA: TGTGCCAGCAGTTACTCAGACAGGGCAGATACGCAGTATTTT
V gene: TRBV6-5
clone size: -
D gene: TRBD1
J gene: TRBJ2-3

CDR3 protein: CASSKGGGSYNEQFF
CDR3 DNA: TGTGCCAGTAGTAAGGGGGGTGGCTCCTACAATGAGCAGTTCTTC
V gene: TRBV19
clone size: -
D gene: -
J gene: TRBJ2-1

CDR3 protein: CASSISGEDSYEQYF
CDR3 DNA: TGTGCCAGTAGTATATCGGGAGAGGACTCCTACGAGCAGTACTTC
V gene: TRBV19
clone size: -
D gene: -
J gene: TRBJ2-7

CDR3 protein: CASSSTESSGELFF
CDR3 DNA: TGCGCCAGCAGCTCGACAGAGTCCTCCGGGGAGCTGTTTTTT
V gene: TRBV4-1
clone size: -
D gene: -
J gene: TRBJ2-2

CDR3 protein: CASSLGDSYEQYF
CDR3 DNA: TGTGCCAGCAGTTTAGGTGACAGTTACGAGCAGTACTTC
V gene: TRBV28
clone size: -
D gene: -
J gene: TRBJ2-7

CDR3 protein: CASAGQGNQPQHF
CDR3 DNA: TGTGCCAGCGCCGGACAGGGAAATCAGCCCCAGCATTTT
V gene: TRBV7-8
clone size: -
D gene: TRBD1
J gene: TRBJ1-5

CDR3 protein: CASSSGTGTMNEQFF
CDR3 DNA: TGTGCCAGCAGCTCCGGGACAGGGACGATGAATGAGCAGTTCTTC
V gene: TRBV7-3
clone size: few
D gene: TRBD1
J gene: TRBJ2-1

CDR3 protein: CASSLGGKTEAFF
CDR3 DNA: TGTGCCAGCAGTTTAGGTGGGAAAACTGAAGCTTTCTTT
V gene: TRBV28
clone size: -
D gene: -
J gene: TRBJ1-1

CDR3 protein: CASSSRLAGGTDTQYF
CDR3 DNA: TGTGCCAGCAGCTCGCGACTAGCGGGAGGAACAGATACGCAGTATTTT
V gene: TRBV7-9
clone size: -
D gene: TRBD2
J gene: TRBJ2-3

CDR3 protein: CASSPVRDRGGSYEQYF
CDR3 DNA: TGTGCCAGCTCACCAGTACGGGACAGGGGTGGCTCCTACGAGCAGTACTTC
V gene: TRBV18
clone size: -
D gene: TRBD1
J gene: TRBJ2-7

CDR3 protein: CASSPGGAVETQYF
CDR3 DNA: TGTGCCAGCAGCCCAGGGGGGGCCGTAGAGACCCAGTACTTC
V gene: TRBV9
clone size: once
D gene: -
J gene: TRBJ2-5